This TCR beta chain was retrieved from a study of T cell responses to AZD1222 COVID-19 vaccine. The CDR3 has 17 residues. Trimming cost V 4 bases and J 0 bases, with 17 bases left between them. Per germline, CDR1 SGHTS and CDR2 YDEGEE. The count of this clone is one. The assay was immunoSEQ multiplex PCR, and TCRdb's table has in-frame clones only and misses some. The sample consists of about 100,000 clones, roughly nine tenths of them appearing once. This sequence joins TRBV5-8 and TRBJ1-3, with a weak D call TRBD1 (6 bases). Sequences were derived from peripheral blood, sampled on day 0 of AZD1222 vaccination. The sequence came from an adult in good health. Here the CDR3 reads CASSTLTGIPSGNTIYF. CDR3 sequence (DNA): TGTGCCAGCAGCACTCTTACAGGGATCCCCTCTGGAAACACCATATATTTT.